Sequencing of this T cell receptor beta chain was carried out in a study of radiotherapy plus CTLA-4 blockade in lung cancer. The study, taken as a whole, reports: Reports identified early blood T cell clone dynamics, with interferon-beta, as the best response predictor.

It was focal radiation plus CTLA-4 blockade with ipilimumab that patients with chemo-refractory metastatic non-small-cell lung cancer received. Method: immunoSEQ multiplex PCR; TCRdb's copy keeps in-frame clones and lacks some. Among roughly 98,000 clones, around 86% were seen once, and the ten largest hold 3.4%. This clone was counted a few times. Its antigen is as yet unknown. The sequenced sample was peripheral blood, obtained from a patient treated with radiotherapy plus ipilimumab. This receptor was obtained from a human donor with non-small cell lung cancer who had a partial response to radiotherapy plus ipilimumab.

The CDR3 here is CASSLGQLNTEAFF. CDR3 coding DNA: TGTGCCAGCAGTCTCGGACAGTTGAACACTGAAGCTTTCTTT. The genes are TRBV6-5 and TRBJ1-1; TRBD1 is a possible D gene (6 bases). Germline V gene sequence: CDR1 MNHEY, CDR2 SVGAGI. V lost 5 bases and J lost 0, with 10 bases in between. The CDR3 sequence is 14 residues long.